Each of the 13 T cell receptor beta chains below was sequenced from the same sample in a study of cytomegalovirus exposure and HLA in healthy donors. This PCR relied on a set of 60 Vbeta primers and 13 Jbeta primers. Method: immunoSEQ multiplex PCR; TCRdb's copy keeps in-frame clones and lacks some. The sample lists about 160,000 clones, around 83% occurring once. Sequencing was performed on PBMCs. These receptors all come from a male donor in good health and CMV-seropositive.

V and J are TRBV5-8 and TRBJ2-1; TRBD2 agrees at 13 bases. V was clipped by 4 bases and J by 10 bases; unmatched bases: 5. CDR1 is SGHTS and CDR2 is YDEGEE in the germline V gene. CDR3 length: 14 amino acids. The CDR3 DNA sequence: TGTGCCAGCAGCACCGGACTAGCGGGGGAAGAGCAGTTCTTC. Translating it yields CASSTGLAGEEQFF.

CDR3 coding DNA: TGTGCCACCTTGGGGGGGCCCGATCAGCCCCAGCATTTT. It specifies CATLGGPDQPQHF. The J gene is TRBJ1-5, the V gene TRBV19; the D gene is possibly TRBD1 (6 bases). Germline V gene sequence: CDR1 LNHDA, CDR2 SQIVND (reference sequence). The CDR3 covers 13 residues. Trimming took off 10 bases at V and 5 bases at J, with 15 bases between the two ends.

The chain carries TRBV5-1 and TRBJ2-1, with TRBD1 identical over 9 bases. Germline V gene lookup returns CDR1 SGHRS and CDR2 YFSETQ. The CDR3 length is 16 residues. V trimming: 2 bases; J trimming: 7 bases; junction bases outside the gene matches: 10. CDR3: CASSFLLQQGANEQFF. The CDR3 coding sequence is TGCGCCAGCAGCTTCCTACTACAACAGGGGGCGAATGAGCAGTTCTTC.

The chain carries TRBV5-5 and TRBJ2-2; 7 nucleotides agree with TRBD2. J gave up 5 bases and V 1 base, and 8 bases lay outside the gene matches. The CDR3 has 16 residues. Germline CDR1 reads SGHKS; CDR2 reads YYEKEE (reference sequence). The CDR3 loop reads CASSLRERGRTGELFF. CDR3 sequence (DNA): TGTGCCAGCAGCTTGAGGGAGCGGGGCAGGACCGGGGAGCTGTTTTTT.

The rearrangement uses TRBV27 and TRBJ2-6; D not resolved. This CDR3 is built from 16 residues. V was trimmed by 4 bases and J by 0 bases, leaving 10 bases between them. Germline CDR1 MNHEY, CDR2 SMNVEV (reference sequence). In DNA form, the CDR3 reads TGTGCCAGCAGTTCCCCCCTCGGCTCTGGGGCCAACGTCCTGACTTTC. The encoded protein is CASSSPLGSGANVLTF.

This clone is a singleton in its sample. V gene TRBV7-9 combines with J gene TRBJ2-5; D gene ambiguous. Germline loops: CDR1 SEHNR, CDR2 FQNEAQ (reference sequence). The V and J ends lost 3 bases and 4 bases respectively, with 6 bases between them. The CDR3 extends over 12 amino acids. The DNA for the CDR3 is TGTGCCAGCAGCTTCGGTGTAGAGACCCAGTACTTC. This codes for CASSFGVETQYF.

The chain has TRBV12-2 and TRBJ2-3; no check of the table's D call, TRBD2, against the DNA was made. TRBV12-2 is a pseudogene. The CDR3 consists of 13 residues. CDR3 protein: CASRLTSADTQYF. The CDR3 DNA reads TGTGCAAGTCGCTTGACTAGCGCAGATACGCAGTATTTT.

There are a few counts of this clone. The chain links TRBV30 to TRBJ2-6, with D unresolved. Germline CDR1 reads GTSNPN; CDR2 reads SVGIG (reference sequence). Trimming left V 3 bases short and J 0 bases short, with 3 bases between. The length of the CDR3 is 13 residues. The CDR3 region is CAWSGSGANVLTF. The CDR3 nucleotides read TGTGCCTGGAGCGGCTCTGGGGCCAACGTCCTGACTTTC.

CDR3 sequence (DNA): TGTGCCAGCAGCCCCCAGGGGGGAGCGATGAACACTGAAGCTTTCTTT. As protein: CASSPQGGAMNTEAFF. The chain couples TRBV9 to TRBJ1-1, with TRBD1 matching 7 bases. Trimming took 4 bases from V and 0 from J; bases not matched to a gene: 9. Germline V CDR1 and CDR2: SGDLS, YYNGEE. The length of the CDR3 is 16 residues.

V gene TRBV6-5 combines with J gene TRBJ1-1, with D unclear. V was shortened by 6 bases and J by 8 bases, with 10 bases between the two germline ends. CDR3 size: 11 residues. Germline V gene sequence: CDR1 MNHEY, CDR2 SVGAGI. The CDR3 here is CASRDLGEAFF. CDR3 bases: TGTGCCAGCAGGGACTTGGGAGAAGCTTTCTTT.

This chain connects TRBV7-9 to TRBJ1-1; D perhaps matches TRBD1 (6 bases). Germline CDR1 and CDR2: SEHNR and FQNEAQ (reference sequence). V was cut by 3 bases and J by 1 base, with 9 bases left in between. This CDR3 is built from 14 residues. In DNA form, the CDR3 reads TGTGCCAGCAGCTTCGTAGGGGGGAACACTGAAGCTTTCTTT. Protein sequence: CASSFVGGNTEAFF.

The V call is TRBV28, the J call TRBJ1-5, with 7 bases that match TRBD1. CDR1 is MDHEN and CDR2 is SYDVKM in the germline V gene. The CDR3 extends over 15 amino acids. The V segment lost 3 bases and the J segment 3 bases; nucleotides outside the gene matches: 5. The CDR3 nucleotides read TGTGCCAGCAGTTTGGTTGACAGGGACAATCAGCCCCAGCATTTT. Amino acid sequence: CASSLVDRDNQPQHF.

V gene TRBV15 combines with J gene TRBJ1-1, with D uncertain. CDR3 length equals 14 residues. V was pared by 0 bases and J by 2 bases, with 7 bases between. Germline CDR1 reads LNHNV; CDR2 reads YYDKDF (reference sequence). CDR3 in DNA: TGTGCCACCAGCAGAGATCGGTACAACACTGAAGCTTTCTTT. Protein: CATSRDRYNTEAFF.